Following are 6 T cell receptor beta chains from one sample sequenced in a study of cytomegalovirus exposure and HLA in healthy donors. The PCR employed 60 Vbeta primers together with 13 Jbeta primers. Assay used: immunoSEQ multiplex PCR; TCRdb lists only in-frame clones, some missing. The sample includes about 160,000 clones, around 72% of them seen just once. The sample taken for sequencing was PBMCs. These receptors all stem from a female donor in good health and CMV-seronegative.

V is TRBV2 and J is TRBJ1-5; D perhaps matches TRBD1 (6 bases). Germline assignment: CDR1 SNHLY and CDR2 FYNNEI. Trimming took 5 bases from V and 7 from J, leaving 18 bases between them. The CDR3 totals 15 residues. CDR3 loop: CASSQYGGAGQPQHF. The CDR3 nucleotides read TGTGCCAGCAGTCAATACGGGGGGGCGGGGCAGCCCCAGCATTTT.

The rearrangement links TRBV28 to TRBJ1-2; D ambiguous. The CDR3 sequence is 16 residues long. Per germline, CDR1 MDHEN and CDR2 SYDVKM. V was pared by 3 bases and J by 1 base, with 15 bases between. CDR3 loop: CASSFILIGVNYGYTF. Written as DNA, the CDR3 is TGTGCCAGCAGTTTCATCCTGATCGGGGTTAACTATGGCTACACCTTC.

This clone was observed a single time. J is TRBJ1-4 and V is TRBV7-9; 12 nucleotides agree with TRBD1. The germline V gene has CDR1 SEHNR and CDR2 FQNEAQ (reference sequence). The CDR3 is 19 amino acids. The ends lost 5 bases at V and 4 bases at J; junction bases unmatched: 14. The CDR3 sequence is CASSSRGRDRGPDNEKLFF. For the CDR3, the DNA is TGTGCCAGCAGCAGTAGAGGTCGGGACAGGGGGCCGGATAATGAAAAACTGTTTTTT.

The chain recombines TRBV5-5 with TRBJ2-3; D might be TRBD1 (6 bases). Per germline, CDR1 SGHKS and CDR2 YYEKEE (reference sequence). This CDR3 comprises 15 residues. Trimming stripped 2 bases from V and 0 bases from J, with 10 bases between. The CDR3 spells CASSLRTVSTDTQYF. The CDR3 bases are TGTGCCAGCAGCTTACGGACAGTAAGCACAGATACGCAGTATTTT. The full variable domain, its missing parts supplied by reference TRBV5-5 and TRBJ2-3, is DAGVTQSPTHLIKTRGQQVTLRCSPISGHKSVSWYQQVLGQGPQFIFQYYEKEERGRGNFPDRFSARQFPNYSSELNVNALLLGDSALYLCASSLRTVSTDTQYFGPGTRLTVL.

The chain links TRBV9 to TRBJ2-7, with 9 bases aligning to TRBD2. The V segment lost 0 bases and the J segment 0 bases; nucleotides outside the gene matches: 10. Germline assignment: CDR1 SGDLS and CDR2 YYNGEE. The CDR3 contains 18 residues. The CDR3 here is CASSVGVRGGRASYEQYF. The CDR3 DNA follows: TGTGCCAGCAGCGTAGGGGTGCGGGGCGGGAGGGCCTCCTACGAGCAGTACTTC.

This chain uses TRBV4-1 with TRBJ1-5; D is uncertain. With 1 base removed from V and 5 bases from J, the gap between germline ends came to 6 bases. Germline assignment: CDR1 MGHRA and CDR2 YSYEKL. This CDR3 region has 13 residues. The CDR3 region is CASSQVRDQPQHF. The CDR3 DNA follows: TGCGCCAGCAGCCAAGTGCGGGATCAGCCCCAGCATTTT.